The 13 T cell receptor beta chains below come from one sample, sequenced in a study of blood T cell repertoires in COVID-19. Repertoires were generated with immunoSEQ multiplex PCR, while TCRdb's copy carries only in-frame clones and drops some. The data contain about 240,000 clones, about 90% of them singletons. Sequencing was done on a sample of peripheral blood. These receptors all stem from a man in his sixties with acute or convalescent COVID-19.

The chain is built from TRBV6-2 or TRBV6-3 and TRBJ2-7; the match to TRBD2 covers 7 bases. CDR3 length: 16 amino acids. V dropped 4 bases and J dropped 0; count of bases not matched to a gene: 9. Germline V CDR1 and CDR2: MNHEY, SVGEGT. In DNA form, the CDR3 reads TGTGCCAGCAGTTCACCGGGAGGCCCAAGCTCCTACGAGCAGTACTTC. Its protein product is CASSSPGGPSSYEQYF.

The chain uses TRBV6-4 and TRBJ1-5, with TRBD1 as a possible D gene (5 bases). This CDR3 comprises 14 residues. CDR1 MRHNA and CDR2 SNTAGT come from the germline V gene. V was clipped by 5 bases and J by 4 bases, with 12 bases between them. For the CDR3, the DNA is TGTGCCAGCAGTCCCGATAGGGGAAATCAGCCCCAGCATTTT. It codes for CASSPDRGNQPQHF.

In this sample, this clone turned up once. Written as DNA, the CDR3 is TGCGCCAGCAGCCAAGATTTAGCGGGAACCTACAATGAGCAGTTCTTC. Protein product: CASSQDLAGTYNEQFF. This chain connects TRBV4-3 to TRBJ2-1; TRBD2 aligns across 8 bases. Unmatched junction bases numbered 3, after V lost 0 bases and J lost 2 bases. Germline V CDR1 and CDR2: LGHNA, YSLEER. This CDR3 region has 16 residues.

This clone turned up a few times. The J gene is TRBJ1-5, the V gene TRBV5-1; 10 bases match TRBD1. CDR3 length equals 15 residues. The junction had 4 bases not matched to a gene; V was cut back by 2 bases and J by 5 bases. CDR1 and CDR2 (germline): SGHRS, YFSETQ. The CDR3, as DNA: TGCGCCAGCAGCTTCTCCGGGACAGGGGATCAGCCCCAGCATTTT. Encoded protein: CASSFSGTGDQPQHF.

V gene TRBV6-6 combines with J gene TRBJ2-1; 12 bases are shared with TRBD1. V was pared by 8 bases and J by 6 bases, with 5 bases of the junction left unmatched. The CDR3 has 14 amino acids. The germline CDR1 and CDR2 sequences are MNHNY and SVGAGI (reference sequence). CDR3 nucleotide sequence: TGTGCCAGCGGGGGACAGGGGGCGCGCAATGAGCAGTTCTTC. Its translation: CASGGQGARNEQFF.

The CDR3, as DNA: TGTGCCACCCGCGGACAGGGCGGTCGCCATGGCTACACCTTC. It is translated as CATRGQGGRHGYTF. The V and J genes are TRBV27 and TRBJ1-2; 8 bases fit TRBD1. This CDR3 spans 14 amino acids. The germline gives CDR1 MNHEY, CDR2 SMNVEV (reference sequence). V lost 10 bases to trimming and J lost 6 bases; unmatched junction nucleotides: 13.

The V and J genes are TRBV12-3 or TRBV12-4 and TRBJ2-3, with D uncertain. This CDR3 has 12 amino acids. With 6 bases removed from V and 0 bases from J, the gap between germline ends came to 4 bases. The CDR3 spells CASSYSTDTQYF. The CDR3 DNA sequence: TGTGCCAGCAGCTACAGCACAGATACGCAGTATTTT.

V gene TRBV28 combines with J gene TRBJ2-7, with 10 bases matching TRBD1. Per the germline V gene, CDR1 is MDHEN and CDR2 is SYDVKM. Losses at the gene ends were 6 bases for V and 7 bases for J; bases not matched to a gene: 21. The CDR3 runs to 18 residues. CDR3 loop: CASSSSPGTGQGLGEQYF. The CDR3 nucleotides read TGTGCCAGCAGCTCTTCCCCAGGGACGGGACAGGGGTTGGGGGAGCAGTACTTC. Complete variable domain (other parts from reference TRBV28 and TRBJ2-7): DVKVTQSSRYLVKRTGEKVFLECVQDMDHENMFWYRQDPGLGLRLIYFSYDVKMKEKGDIPEGYSVSREKKERFSLILESASTNQTSMYLCASSSSPGTGQGLGEQYFGPGTRLTVT.

J is TRBJ1-1 and V is TRBV10-3, with a tentative D call TRBD1 (5 bases). Per the germline V gene, CDR1 is ENHRY and CDR2 is SYGVKD. Trimming removed 5 bases at V and 6 bases at J, with 10 bases between. CDR3 length equals 12 residues. For the CDR3, the DNA is TGTGCCATCAGTCCTTCGGGGGCTGAAGCTTTCTTT. It translates to CAISPSGAEAFF.

V and J are TRBV28 and TRBJ2-7, with no clear D. This CDR3 is 16 amino acids long. Germline loops: CDR1 MDHEN, CDR2 SYDVKM. V lost 5 bases to trimming and J lost 0 bases, with 17 bases between them. This CDR3 reads CASSTSRSNPSYEQYF. The CDR3 DNA reads TGTGCCAGCAGTACCTCCCGGAGTAATCCCTCCTACGAGCAGTACTTC.

The rearrangement joins TRBV11-2 to TRBJ2-3; D uncertain. Trimming shortened V by 1 base and J by 0 bases, and 8 bases separated the two germline ends. The CDR3 contains 15 residues. Germline loops: CDR1 SGHAT, CDR2 FQNNGV. The CDR3, as DNA: TGTGCCAGCAGCTTAGCAACGGGTAGCACAGATACGCAGTATTTT. Translation gives CASSLATGSTDTQYF.

This clone was found once. The chain recombines TRBV9 with TRBJ1-4; TRBD1 aligns across 10 bases. Germline values: CDR1 SGDLS, CDR2 YYNGEE. J was trimmed by 6 bases and V by 3 bases; bases with no gene match: 8. The CDR3 has 16 residues. CDR3 loop: CASSAGTGVGDEKLFF. For the CDR3, the DNA is TGTGCCAGCAGCGCAGGGACAGGGGTTGGAGATGAAAAACTGTTTTTT.

This CDR3 is CASRSDSLNQPQHF. The CDR3 bases are TGTGCCAGCAGATCTGACAGCCTCAATCAGCCCCAGCATTTT. This sequence joins TRBV27 and TRBJ1-5, with TRBD1 as a possible D gene (5 bases). Germline V gene lookup returns CDR1 MNHEY and CDR2 SMNVEV (reference sequence). The germline V and J ends were trimmed by 6 bases and 3 bases, with 12 bases remaining between them. This CDR3 has 14 residues.